Below are 27 T cell receptor beta chains sequenced from a single sample in a study of T cell responses to AZD1222 COVID-19 vaccine. Some clones are missing from TCRdb's copy, which holds only in-frame ones; the method was immunoSEQ multiplex PCR. The sample lists 75,000 to 100,000 clones; approximately 90% were seen once. The input for sequencing was peripheral blood, taken on day 0 of AZD1222 vaccination. Receptors were obtained from an adult in good health.

V usage is TRBV5-1 and J usage is TRBJ1-5; D is unclear. Germline CDR1 is SGHRS and CDR2 is YFSETQ. The CDR3 is 16 residues long. Trimming took off 4 bases at V and 5 bases at J, with 19 bases between the two ends. CDR3 loop: CASSQNPQGLDQPQHF. The CDR3 DNA follows: TGCGCCAGCAGCCAAAACCCCCAAGGTTTGGATCAGCCCCAGCATTTT.

The rearrangement joins TRBV25-1 to TRBJ2-5; D call uncertain. Germline-derived CDR1 and CDR2 are MGHDK and SYGVNS. Trimming took off 1 base at V and 3 bases at J, with 9 bases between the two ends. This CDR3 is built from 14 residues. CDR3: CASSEWDSEETQYF. In DNA form, the CDR3 reads TGTGCCAGCAGTGAATGGGATTCCGAAGAGACCCAGTACTTC.

V is TRBV5-1 and J is TRBJ1-1; 7 bases match TRBD1. Germline-derived CDR1 and CDR2 are SGHRS and YFSETQ. J lost 3 bases, V lost 0 bases, and 8 bases had no gene match. CDR3 length equals 16 residues. The CDR3 DNA follows: TGCGCCAGCAGCTTGGCCGGTACAGGGGTGGACACTGAAGCTTTCTTT. As protein: CASSLAGTGVDTEAFF.

This chain links TRBV27 with TRBJ2-7, with D uncertain. Trimming took off 5 bases at V and 6 bases at J, with 14 bases between the two ends. This CDR3 spans 13 amino acids. Germline V gene lookup returns CDR1 MNHEY and CDR2 SMNVEV (reference sequence). The CDR3 sequence: CASSRAVSREQYF. CDR3 sequence (DNA): TGTGCCAGCAGTCGGGCAGTTTCTCGCGAGCAGTACTTC.

The rearrangement joins TRBV9 to TRBJ1-3; maybe TRBD1 (6 bases). The V and J ends lost 3 bases and 0 bases respectively, with 16 bases between them. The CDR3 loop spans 17 amino acids. Germline CDR1 reads SGDLS; CDR2 reads YYNGEE. CDR3 DNA sequence: TGTGCCAGCAGCGCCGGAGGACAGTTTCTCTCTGGAAACACCATATATTTT. Amino acids: CASSAGGQFLSGNTIYF.

The CDR3 reads CASSLADGTGNTIYF. CDR3 DNA sequence: TGTGCCAGCAGCTTAGCGGACGGGACTGGAAACACCATATATTTT. This rearrangement joins TRBV7-6 to TRBJ1-3; no clear D. Germline V gene sequence: CDR1 SGHVS, CDR2 FNYEAQ. Trimming left V 0 bases short and J 2 bases short, with 8 bases between. The CDR3 extends over 15 amino acids. The whole variable domain, filled in from reference TRBV7-6 and TRBJ1-3, reads GAGVSQSPRYKVTKRGQDVALRCDPISGHVSLYWYRQALGQGPEFLTYFNYEAQQDKSGLPNDRFSAERPEGSISTLTIQRTEQRDSAMYRCASSLADGTGNTIYFGEGSWLTVV.

The chain links TRBV9 to TRBJ1-6; the match to TRBD1 covers 8 bases. Germline V gives CDR1 SGDLS, CDR2 YYNGEE. The CDR3 is made up of 15 amino acids. J was trimmed by 7 bases and V by 4 bases; bases with no gene match: 7. CDR3 nucleotide sequence: TGTGCCAGCAGCCTCGAAGGACAGGGAAATTCACCCCTCCACTTT. Encoded protein: CASSLEGQGNSPLHF.

This clone was seen a single time. The gene calls are TRBV7-6 and TRBJ1-1; D gene uncertain. The CDR3 spans 11 residues. Trimming took 1 base from V and 4 from J, leaving 1 base between them. Germline loops: CDR1 SGHVS, CDR2 FNYEAQ. CDR3 DNA sequence: TGTGCCAGCAGCTTAGGCACTGAAGCTTTCTTT. It is translated as CASSLGTEAFF.

The gene calls are TRBV5-1 and TRBJ1-3; 9 nucleotides line up with TRBD1. V shed 4 bases, J shed 2 bases, and the junction held 4 bases outside the gene matches. Germline CDR1 is SGHRS and CDR2 is YFSETQ. The CDR3 contains 15 residues. The CDR3 region has the DNA TGCGCCAGCAGCGCAGACAGGGGGGCTGGAAACACCATATATTTT. Protein: CASSADRGAGNTIYF. Full variable domain (remainder filled in from reference TRBV5-1 and TRBJ1-3): KAGVTQTPRYLIKTRGQQVTLSCSPISGHRSVSWYQQTPGQGLQFLFEYFSETQRNKGNFPGRFSGRQFSNSRSEMNVSTLELGDSALYLCASSADRGAGNTIYFGEGSWLTVV.

The gene calls are TRBV9 and TRBJ2-1; 14 positions agree with TRBD2. Unmatched junction bases numbered 10, after V lost 3 bases and J lost 11 bases. Germline V gene data show CDR1 as SGDLS and CDR2 as YYNGEE. This CDR3 contains 16 residues. Here the CDR3 reads CASSATTGLAGAKQFF. The CDR3 DNA sequence: TGTGCCAGCAGCGCAACTACGGGACTAGCGGGGGCAAAGCAGTTCTTC.

The rearrangement joins TRBV11-2 to TRBJ1-2; TRBD1 might be the D (5 bases). Germline loops: CDR1 SGHAT, CDR2 FQNNGV. The CDR3 extends over 13 amino acids. V dropped 3 bases and J dropped 3 bases, with 8 bases sitting between them. DNA for the CDR3: TGTGCCAGCAGCTTGAGGGACGACTATGGCTACACCTTC. Amino acids: CASSLRDDYGYTF.

CDR3 DNA: TGTGCCAGCAGCGACCCGGGAAGCGGGGGGGCCCCGATCGAGCAGTTCTTC. Amino acid sequence: CASSDPGSGGAPIEQFF. The chain recombines TRBV9 with TRBJ2-1; 10 bases map to TRBD2. With 3 bases clipped from V and 10 bases from J, the junction kept 16 bases outside the gene matches. The length of the CDR3 is 17 residues. The germline V gene has CDR1 SGDLS and CDR2 YYNGEE.

V and J are TRBV6-5 and TRBJ1-1; D remains ambiguous. V was pared by 2 bases and J by 4 bases, with 11 bases between. CDR3 size: 14 residues. CDR1 is MNHEY, CDR2 SVGAGI, per germline. CDR3 in amino acids: CASSYAIRSTEAFF. In DNA, the CDR3 is TGTGCCAGCAGTTACGCAATTCGCAGCACTGAAGCTTTCTTT.

The chain is built from TRBV29-1 and TRBJ2-7; 11 nucleotides align to TRBD2. Germline V CDR1 and CDR2: SQVTM, ANQGSEA. J lost 2 bases, V lost 4 bases, and 7 bases had no gene match. CDR3 size: 15 residues. Here the CDR3 reads CSVALAGGRTYEQYF. The CDR3 DNA is TGCAGCGTTGCTCTAGCGGGGGGCAGAACCTACGAGCAGTACTTC.

The CDR3 DNA follows: TGTGCCGGGACAGGGGGAGGTACTGAAGCTTTCTTT. Protein: CAGTGGGTEAFF. This chain joins TRBV2 and TRBJ1-1; 11 bases agree with TRBD1. Looked up from germline, CDR1 is SNHLY and CDR2 is FYNNEI. There are 12 residues in the CDR3. The junction had 4 bases not matched to a gene; V was cut back by 11 bases and J by 5 bases.

The sample holds a few counts of this clone. The chain carries TRBV5-4 and TRBJ1-2; 7 bases map to TRBD1. Trimming at V came to 4 bases and at J to 1 base, leaving 16 bases not matched to a gene. The CDR3 has 18 amino acids. CDR1 SGHNT and CDR2 YYREEE come from the germline V gene (reference sequence). CDR3 nucleotide sequence: TGTGCCAGCAGCAAGACGGACAGGTTCTTAACCGGTAACTATGGCTACACCTTC. Translation gives CASSKTDRFLTGNYGYTF.

The V call is TRBV11-3, the J call TRBJ2-3; tentatively, D is TRBD2 (7 bases). Trimming cost V 4 bases and J 6 bases, with 17 bases left between them. The germline V gene encodes CDR1 SGHNT and CDR2 YENEEA. The length of the CDR3 is 15 residues. The CDR3 protein is CASSYSSGGPDTQYF. The CDR3 DNA reads TGTGCCAGCAGCTACAGCTCCGGGGGGCCGGATACGCAGTATTTT.

This chain links TRBV9 with TRBJ2-5; 12 bases fit TRBD2. Trimming at V came to 4 bases and at J to 5 bases, leaving 12 bases not matched to a gene. Germline lookup yields CDR1 SGDLS and CDR2 YYNGEE. The CDR3 runs 17 residues. This CDR3 is CASSPQTSGGYGETQYF. The CDR3 DNA reads TGTGCCAGCAGCCCCCAGACTAGCGGGGGCTACGGGGAGACCCAGTACTTC.

The chain couples TRBV5-4 to TRBJ1-2; D remains ambiguous. This CDR3 contains 14 residues. The germline CDR1 and CDR2 sequences are SGHNT and YYREEE (reference sequence). Trimming shortened V by 5 bases and J by 4 bases, and 15 bases separated the two germline ends. The CDR3 loop reads CASRQPGDTYGYTF. The CDR3 coding sequence is TGTGCCAGCAGGCAACCGGGAGATACCTATGGCTACACCTTC.

This clone was seen a handful of times. The V gene is TRBV7-9, the J gene TRBJ1-1; D unclear. V was trimmed by 3 bases and J by 3 bases, leaving 8 bases between them. CDR1 is SEHNR, CDR2 FQNEAQ, per germline (reference sequence). There are 13 residues in the CDR3. The CDR3 DNA follows: TGTGCCAGCAGCTTCTTTGGAGACACTGAAGCTTTCTTT. Amino acid sequence: CASSFFGDTEAFF.

The rearrangement links TRBV4-1 to TRBJ1-6; no clear D. Trimming pared 1 base from V and 9 bases from J, leaving 16 bases between. Germline V gene data show CDR1 as MGHRA and CDR2 as YSYEKL. The CDR3 is 16 residues long. CDR3 amino acids: CASSQVIGHIGSPLHF. CDR3 DNA: TGCGCCAGCAGCCAAGTTATCGGTCATATCGGTTCACCCCTCCACTTT.

The chain recombines TRBV3-1 (or the pseudogene TRBV3-2) with TRBJ2-7, with TRBD1 matching 8 bases. Germline values: CDR1 LGHDT, CDR2 YNNKEL (reference sequence). The V segment lost 3 bases and the J segment 4 bases; nucleotides outside the gene matches: 5. CDR3 length equals 14 residues. The CDR3, as DNA: TGTGCCAGCAGCCACAGGGGGCAAAGGTACGAGCAGTACTTC. This codes for CASSHRGQRYEQYF.

V and J are TRBV12-3 or TRBV12-4 and TRBJ1-6; D is unclear. The V end was cut by 3 bases, the J end by 9 bases, with 6 bases between. This CDR3 has 12 amino acids. This CDR3 is CASSFRASPLHF. The CDR3 nucleotides are TGTGCCAGCAGTTTTCGGGCTTCACCCCTCCACTTT.

This clone was seen just once. An end of the junction differs from the germline gene, which may be a read error. The chain carries TRBV4-1 and TRBJ2-7, with 7 bases lining up with TRBD1. Looked up from germline, CDR1 is MGHRA and CDR2 is YSYEKL. The CDR3 consists of 15 residues. CDR3 sequence: CASSQSARDSRHLDF. The CDR3 DNA sequence: TGCGCCAGCAGCCAATCGGCCCGGGACAGCCGTCATCTGGACTTC.

The J gene is TRBJ1-2, the V gene TRBV27; maybe TRBD1 (6 bases). Between the trimmed V and J ends, which lost 1 base and 0 bases, there was a span of 9 bases. The CDR3 contains 15 residues. In germline, CDR1 is MNHEY, CDR2 SMNVEV (reference sequence). The CDR3 loop reads CASSLYQGSNYGYTF. In DNA form, the CDR3 reads TGTGCCAGCAGTTTATACCAGGGGTCTAACTATGGCTACACCTTC.

The rearrangement uses TRBV6-2 or TRBV6-3 and TRBJ1-1; D unresolved. CDR3 length equals 13 residues. Germline CDR1 reads MNHEY; CDR2 reads SVGEGT. The ends were cut back, 5 bases at V and 3 bases at J, with 10 bases in the middle. The CDR3 reads CASSNQRYTEAFF. DNA for the CDR3: TGTGCCAGCAGTAACCAAAGGTACACTGAAGCTTTCTTT.

The chain carries TRBV12-3 or TRBV12-4 and TRBJ1-1; no clear D. CDR3 length equals 13 residues. The ends were cut back, 1 base at V and 4 bases at J, with 7 bases in the middle. This chain's CDR3 is CASSLGGFTEAFF. CDR3 nucleotides: TGTGCCAGCAGTTTAGGAGGGTTCACTGAAGCTTTCTTT.